This is a list of T cell receptor beta chains from one sample in a study of shared clonotypes between healthy human individuals. Libraries were prepared by immunoSEQ multiplex PCR; TCRdb keeps only in-frame clonotypes and omits some of them. The sample comprises 1,400,000 or so clones, approximately 98.5% of which are singletons, and 0.3% to 0.45% rests with the top ten. Sequencing was carried out using naive CD4+ T cells sorted from blood. The receptors stem from a man younger than 40 in good health. The CDR3 runs from the conserved cysteine through the conserved F or W. D genes are given only for firm matches. Size tells how often a clone was seen (once, few, many) or the class of an expanded clone, and some rows leave it out.

>TRBJ1-2|TRBV9|NA|NA
CASSPGGRGPSYGYTF
TGTGCCAGCAGCCCGGGGGGTCGAGGACCGAGCTATGGCTACACCTTC
>TRBJ2-1|TRBV7-3|NA|TRBD2
CASSPDLAGGGRDEQFF
TGTGCCAGCAGCCCCGACCTAGCGGGAGGGGGCCGGGATGAGCAGTTCTTC
>TRBJ1-1|TRBV10-2|NA|NA
CASSIQAGTEAFF
TGCGCCAGCAGTATTCAGGCGGGCACTGAAGCTTTCTTT
>TRBJ2-7|TRBV19|NA|NA
CASSITESYEQYF
TGTGCCAGTAGTATTACGGAGAGCTACGAGCAGTACTTC
>TRBJ2-2|TRBV10-1|once|NA
CASSPRANTGELFF
TGCGCCAGCAGTCCCCGGGCTAACACCGGGGAGCTGTTTTTT
>TRBJ2-7|TRBV6-6|NA|TRBD1
CASSFLPGTGGYEQYF
TGTGCCAGCAGTTTCTTACCGGGGACAGGGGGTTACGAGCAGTACTTC
>TRBJ2-5|TRBV9|NA|NA
CASSVAGTGETQYF
TGTGCCAGCAGCGTAGCTGGGACTGGTGAGACCCAGTACTTC
>TRBJ1-1|TRBV11-3|NA|NA
CASSLGGPNTEAFF
TGTGCCAGCAGCTTAGGGGGGCCGAACACTGAAGCTTTCTTT
>TRBJ2-1|TRBV19|NA|TRBD2
CASSVLAGGPGEQFF
TGTGCCAGTAGTGTACTAGCGGGAGGGCCCGGTGAGCAGTTCTTC
>TRBJ1-3|TRBV5-5|once|NA
CASSLGGDSIWIYF
TGTGCCAGCAGCTTGGGTGGGGACTCAATCTGGATATATTTT
>TRBJ2-3|TRBV11-3|NA|TRBD2
CASSLVTSDGVYPFADTQYF
TGTGCCAGCAGCTTGGTCACTAGCGACGGGGTTTACCCGTTCGCAGATACGCAGTATTTT
>TRBJ2-4|TRBV2|NA|TRBD1
CASSERDSHRLAKNIQYF
TGTGCCAGCAGTGAGAGGGACAGCCACAGATTAGCCAAAAACATTCAGTACTTC
>TRBJ2-2|TRBV15|NA|NA
CATSRERNTGELFF
TGTGCCACCAGCAGAGAGAGGAACACCGGGGAGCTGTTTTTT
>TRBJ2-2|TRBV5-1|NA|NA
CASSLGLGTGELFF
TGCGCCAGCAGCTTGGGTTTGGGGACCGGGGAGCTGTTTTTT
>TRBJ2-2|TRBV5-1|NA|NA
CASSQGRATVTGELFF
TGCGCCAGCAGCCAAGGTAGGGCGACCGTCACCGGGGAGCTGTTTTTT
>TRBJ2-1|TRBV6-1|NA|TRBD2
CASSDGQGLAEQFF
TGTGCCAGCAGTGACGGACAAGGACTAGCCGAGCAGTTCTTC
>TRBJ1-2|TRBV15|NA|TRBD1
CATSPLSRTGGPVGYTF
TGTGCCACCAGCCCACTAAGCAGAACAGGGGGGCCGGTTGGCTACACCTTC
>TRBJ2-3|TRBV9|NA|TRBD2
CTSSRGDLSTDTQYF
TGTACCAGCAGCCGGGGGGACCTTAGCACAGATACGCAGTATTTT
>TRBJ2-7|TRBV11-2|NA|NA
CASSLGRRGPIYEQYF
TGTGCCAGCAGCTTGGGTCGGCGGGGACCAATCTACGAGCAGTACTTC
>TRBJ2-7|TRBV9|NA|TRBD1
CASSSDRSYEQYF
TGTGCCAGCAGCTCGGACAGGTCCTACGAGCAGTACTTC
>TRBJ2-2|TRBV6-1|NA|NA
CASSEILPNTGELFF
TGTGCCAGCAGTGAAATTCTACCGAACACCGGGGAGCTGTTTTTT
>TRBJ2-7|TRBV4-3|NA|NA
CASSQGFSYEQYF
TGCGCCAGCAGCCAAGGGTTCTCCTACGAGCAGTACTTC
>TRBJ2-1|TRBV18|NA|NA
CASSPPVGYNEQFF
TGTGCCAGCTCACCACCGGTAGGTTACAATGAGCAGTTCTTC
>TRBJ1-1|TRBV7-6|NA|NA
CASSPSHRNTEAFF
TGTGCCAGCAGCCCATCTCACAGGAACACTGAAGCTTTCTTT
>TRBJ1-4|TRBV5-1|NA|NA
CASSSRGTNEKLFF
TGCGCCAGCAGCTCCCGGGGGACTAATGAAAAACTGTTTTTT
>TRBJ2-2|TRBV5-1|NA|NA
CASSHDIGRIGELFF
TGCGCCAGCAGCCACGACATTGGACGAATCGGGGAGCTGTTTTTT
>TRBJ1-1|TRBV19|NA|TRBD1
CASKTGFEAFF
TGTGCCAGTAAGACAGGGTTCGAAGCTTTCTTT
>TRBJ2-5|TRBV5-1|NA|TRBD2
CASSFGLAIQETQYF
TGCGCCAGCAGCTTTGGACTAGCGATACAAGAGACCCAGTACTTC
>TRBJ2-7|TRBV18|NA|NA
CASSPLEAGYSYEQYF
TGTGCCAGCTCACCTCTAGAGGCAGGGTACTCCTACGAGCAGTACTTC
>TRBJ2-5|TRBV28|NA|NA
CATQRPYSAQETQYF
TGTGCCACCCAACGACCCTATAGCGCCCAAGAGACCCAGTACTTC
>TRBJ2-6|TRBV6-6|NA|NA
CASSYGGPGANVLTF
TGTGCCAGCAGTTATGGGGGACCTGGGGCCAACGTCCTGACTTTC
>TRBJ2-1|TRBV18|once|NA
CASSPLPGPKYNEQFF
TGTGCCAGCTCACCGTTGCCTGGGCCGAAATACAATGAGCAGTTCTTC
>TRBJ2-2|TRBV5-6|NA|TRBD1
CASSLDPGGYTGELFF
TGTGCCAGCAGCTTGGATCCAGGGGGCTACACCGGGGAGCTGTTTTTT